This TCR beta chain was obtained from a study of Graves' ophthalmopathy and Graves' hyperthyroidism. New diagnoses, under 2 months' duration, and ages 18 to 65 characterized the hyperthyroidism patients. From RNA, the CDR3 regions of TCR beta chains were amplified and sequenced. The authors performed first-round RT-PCR with HTBI primers and then a second-round multiplex PCR. TCRdb processed the multiplex PCR reads anew with MiXCR; each CDR3 protein has one entry. Here the sample spans 1 million to 1.3 million distinct CDR3 sequences, around a third being singletons. This clonotype was observed many times. The V gene's germline CDR1 is MNHEY and CDR2 SMNVEV (reference sequence). V was pared by 1 base and J by 4 bases, with 17 bases between. There are 17 residues in the CDR3.

The sequenced sample consisted of peripheral blood or thyroid tissue (not recorded which). This chain uses TRBV27 with TRBJ1-5, with a weak D call TRBD1 (5 bases). This sequence originates from an adult man with Graves' hyperthyroidism. In DNA form, the CDR3 reads TGTGCCAGCAGTTTATACCCCCCCGGGGGGTCGAATCAGCCCCAGCATTTT. Translating it yields CASSLYPPGGSNQPQHF.